These 20 T cell receptor beta chains were all obtained from the same sample, sequenced in a study of PD-1 blockade in classical Hodgkin lymphoma. Sequencing was performed with immunoSEQ multiplex PCR; in TCRdb, only in-frame clones are kept and a portion is missing. This sample carries some 30,000 clones, 60% to 75% of them seen once, and the ten largest clones take 3.3%. Relapse after autologous stem cell transplantation occurred in every patient, and brentuximab vedotin exposure varied. The sample here was peripheral blood mononuclear cells (PBMCs), taken before the second cycle of nivolumab. All receptors come from a human donor with classical Hodgkin lymphoma.

The sample holds a few counts of this clone. The V gene is TRBV7-2, the J gene TRBJ2-1, with a tentative D call TRBD1 (6 bases). The germline CDR1 and CDR2 sequences are SGHTA and FQGNSA. CDR3 length equals 13 residues. Trimming removed 3 bases from V and 7 bases from J, with 10 bases in between. DNA of the CDR3: TGTGCCAGCAGCTTTTATAGGGGGAATGAGCAGTTCTTC. Protein sequence: CASSFYRGNEQFF.

Here the CDR3 DNA reads TGTGCCAGCAGACGACAGTTATACAATGAGCAGTTCTTC. Translated: CASRRQLYNEQFF. The chain couples TRBV5-4 to TRBJ2-1; D possibly corresponds to TRBD1 (5 bases). CDR1 and CDR2 from the germline V gene are SGHNT and YYREEE (reference sequence). The CDR3 sequence is 13 residues long. The V end lost 5 bases, the J end lost 4 bases, and 10 bases lay between the germline ends.

The chain recombines TRBV5-1 with TRBJ2-5; the D gene is possibly TRBD2 (5 bases). The J call is uncertain, as TRBJ2-7 better fits the DNA end. The germline V gene encodes CDR1 SGHRS and CDR2 YFSETQ. CDR3 length equals 15 residues. CDR3 amino acids: CASSLEAASTYEQYF. For the CDR3, the DNA is TGCGCCAGCAGCTTAGAGGCGGCTAGCACCTACGAGCAGTACTTC.

The chain is built from TRBV21-1 and TRBJ1-1; no check of the table's D call, TRBD1, against the DNA was made. TRBV21-1 is labeled a pseudogene. This CDR3 region has 16 residues. CDR3: CASSKETRLGRTEAFF. As DNA, the CDR3 is TGTGCCAGCAGCAAAGAGACACGTTTGGGGCGCACTGAAGCTTTCTTT.

The chain is built from TRBV19 and TRBJ2-7; 13 nucleotides line up with TRBD2. V dropped 5 bases and J dropped 2; count of bases not matched to a gene: 9. The CDR3 extends over 17 amino acids. CDR1 LNHDA and CDR2 SQIVND come from the germline V gene (reference sequence). The CDR3 coding sequence is TGTGCCAGTAGTGGGGGACTAGCGGGGACCCTCCCCTACGAGCAGTACTTC. Its protein is CASSGGLAGTLPYEQYF. The full variable domain, completed using reference TRBV19 and TRBJ2-7, is DGGITQSPKYLFRKEGQNVTLSCEQNLNHDAMYWYRQDPGQGLRLIYYSQIVNDFQKGDIAEGYSVSREKKESFPLTVTSAQKNPTAFYLCASSGGLAGTLPYEQYFGPGTRLTVT.

The CDR3 is CASSQDNSLAGIETQYF. CDR3 nucleotides: TGTGCCAGCAGCCAAGATAACAGCCTAGCGGGGATAGAGACCCAGTACTTC. The chain couples TRBV4-2 to TRBJ2-5; 9 nucleotides match TRBD2. Looked up from germline, CDR1 is LGHNA and CDR2 is YNFKEQ. Trimming removed 0 bases from V and 4 bases from J; junction bases left unmatched: 9. This CDR3 has 17 amino acids.

This clone is a singleton in its sample. V usage is TRBV4-1 and J usage is TRBJ2-2; unclear D gene. Germline-derived CDR1 and CDR2 are MGHRA and YSYEKL. The CDR3 consists of 16 residues. V was cut by 4 bases and J by 6 bases, with 18 bases left in between. CDR3 protein: CASSPLNLIEAGELFF. The DNA of the CDR3 is TGCGCCAGCAGCCCCTTGAATTTAATTGAGGCCGGGGAGCTGTTTTTT.

The chain is built from TRBV6-1 and TRBJ1-1; TRBD1 might be the D (6 bases). Looked up from germline, CDR1 is MNHNS and CDR2 is SASEGT. CDR3 length: 13 amino acids. Trimming took 3 bases from V and 5 from J, leaving 10 bases between them. CDR3 DNA: TGTGCCAGCAGTGAGGCAGGGGAGACTGAAGCTTTCTTT. Its translation: CASSEAGETEAFF.

The chain links TRBV4-1 to TRBJ2-4; 11 nucleotides agree with TRBD1. Per germline, CDR1 MGHRA and CDR2 YSYEKL. The CDR3 covers 11 residues. Trimming removed 6 bases from V and 15 bases from J; junction bases left unmatched: 4. The CDR3 nucleotides are TGCGCCAGCAGTCGGGACAGGGGGGCGTACTTC. Its translation: CASSRDRGAYF.

V gene TRBV7-9 combines with J gene TRBJ1-2; a possible D gene is TRBD1 (5 bases). The CDR3 sequence is 15 residues long. Trimming removed 4 bases from V and 3 bases from J, with 15 bases in between. From germline, CDR1 is SEHNR and CDR2 FQNEAQ (reference sequence). The CDR3, as DNA: TGTGCCAGCAGCTATAATACCGGGACGGACTATGGCTACACCTTC. As protein: CASSYNTGTDYGYTF.

The V call is TRBV11-2, the J call TRBJ2-7; D remains unclear. Germline V CDR1 and CDR2: SGHAT, FQNNGV. V lost 3 bases, J lost 2 bases, and 11 bases lay in between. The CDR3 spans 14 residues. For the CDR3, the DNA is TGTGCCAGCAGCTTCGGACCTAAGACCTACGAGCAGTACTTC. Translation gives CASSFGPKTYEQYF.

J is TRBJ1-5 and V is TRBV10-1, with 10 bases aligning to TRBD1. Germline loops: CDR1 WNHNN, CDR2 SYGVQD (reference sequence). The CDR3 consists of 18 residues. Germline trimming cut 3 bases from V and 6 bases from J; bases unmatched to any gene: 14. The CDR3 protein is CASSDPTSDRGRGQPQHF. DNA for the CDR3: TGCGCCAGCAGTGACCCCACTTCGGACAGGGGGAGAGGTCAGCCCCAGCATTTT.

This clone was found once. A junction boundary mismatches the germline segment, possibly from a read error. The chain couples TRBV5-4 to TRBJ1-6; no clear D. The length of the CDR3 is 15 residues. In germline, CDR1 is SGHNT, CDR2 YYREEE (reference sequence). In nucleotides, the CDR3 is TGCGCCAGCAGCCGTGCAGCTGAGATAATTTCACCCCTCCACTTT. Its protein product is CASSRAAEIISPLHF.

The rearrangement uses TRBV6-6 and TRBJ2-3, with D perhaps TRBD2 (8 bases). The V and J ends lost 5 bases and 1 base respectively, with 16 bases between them. CDR1 MNHNY and CDR2 SVGAGI come from the germline V gene (reference sequence). The CDR3 covers 16 residues. CDR3 nucleotide sequence: TGTGCCAGCAGTCGTGCGGGGGGACAGCGCACAGATACGCAGTATTTT. Translation gives CASSRAGGQRTDTQYF.

This chain uses TRBV2 with TRBJ2-7; D is ambiguous. The CDR3 is 10 residues long. Trimming cost V 7 bases and J 3 bases, with 4 bases left between them. Germline V gives CDR1 SNHLY, CDR2 FYNNEI. The CDR3 is CASMGYEQYF. CDR3 DNA sequence: TGTGCCAGCATGGGCTACGAGCAGTACTTC.

V usage is TRBV19 and J usage is TRBJ2-2; D gene uncertain. This CDR3 region has 13 residues. Trimming removed 8 bases at V and 0 bases at J, with 7 bases between. The V gene's germline CDR1 is LNHDA and CDR2 SQIVND (reference sequence). CDR3 protein: CASLGPNTGELFF. The CDR3 DNA reads as TGTGCCAGTCTAGGCCCGAACACCGGGGAGCTGTTTTTT. Using reference TRBV19 and TRBJ2-2 for the parts outside the CDR3, the full variable domain is DGGITQSPKYLFRKEGQNVTLSCEQNLNHDAMYWYRQDPGQGLRLIYYSQIVNDFQKGDIAEGYSVSREKKESFPLTVTSAQKNPTAFYLCASLGPNTGELFFGEGSRLTVL.

The chain links TRBV30 to TRBJ2-3; possible D gene TRBD2, 6 bases. Trimming stripped 2 bases from V and 2 bases from J, with 11 bases between. Germline loops: CDR1 GTSNPN, CDR2 SVGIG (reference sequence). The CDR3 extends over 14 amino acids. DNA for the CDR3: TGTGCCTGGAGTTTGGGACTCGCCACAGATACGCAGTATTTT. As protein: CAWSLGLATDTQYF. The full variable domain, in which reference TRBV30 and TRBJ2-3 provide the parts outside the CDR3, is SQTIHQWPATLVQPVGSPLSLECTVEGTSNPNLYWYRQAAGRGLQLLFYSVGIGQISSEVPQNLSASRPQDRQFILSSKKLLLSDSGFYLCAWSLGLATDTQYFGPGTRLTVL.

This clone was recorded a few times. In nucleotides, the CDR3 is TGTGCCTGGAGTGTTCTTAGCTCCTACGAGCAGTACTTC. This translates into CAWSVLSSYEQYF. V gene TRBV30 combines with J gene TRBJ2-7; no definite D call. This CDR3 is 13 amino acids long. CDR1 is GTSNPN, CDR2 SVGIG, per germline (reference sequence). The ends were cut back, 0 bases at V and 0 bases at J, with 6 bases in the middle. The variable domain in full, completed from reference TRBV30 and TRBJ2-7, reads SQTIHQWPATLVQPVGSPLSLECTVEGTSNPNLYWYRQAAGRGLQLLFYSVGIGQISSEVPQNLSASRPQDRQFILSSKKLLLSDSGFYLCAWSVLSSYEQYFGPGTRLTVT.

The genes are TRBV29-1 and TRBJ2-2, with a possible D match to TRBD1 (6 bases). Looked up from germline, CDR1 is SQVTM and CDR2 is ANQGSEA. Trimming pared 7 bases from V and 5 bases from J, leaving 8 bases between. The CDR3 spans 11 residues. DNA for the CDR3: TGCAGCGCCCAGGGGACCGGGGAGCTGTTTTTT. This codes for CSAQGTGELFF.

The genes are TRBV4-1 and TRBJ2-7; 8 positions match TRBD2. In germline, CDR1 is MGHRA, CDR2 YSYEKL. The CDR3 covers 17 residues. The V and J ends lost 1 base and 0 bases, in that order; junction bases with no gene match: 8. CDR3 sequence reads: CASSQAALAESSYEQYF. CDR3 DNA sequence: TGCGCCAGCAGCCAAGCGGCACTAGCGGAGAGCTCCTACGAGCAGTACTTC.